These 30 T cell receptor beta chains were all obtained from the same sample, sequenced in a study of cytomegalovirus exposure and HLA in healthy donors. The PCR ran on 60 Vbeta and 13 Jbeta primers. Data came from immunoSEQ multiplex PCR; TCRdb stores just in-frame clones and leaves some out. This table holds around 95,000 clones, roughly four fifths found once. Material: PBMCs. These receptors were obtained from a man aged 25 to 40 in good health and CMV-seropositive.

The chain joins TRBV27 to TRBJ2-2; 8 bases are shared with TRBD2. V lost 6 bases and J lost 3; bases outside the gene matches: 6. The CDR3 is made up of 15 amino acids. Germline CDR1 MNHEY, CDR2 SMNVEV (reference sequence). This CDR3 is CASSPGRVYTGELFF. In DNA form, the CDR3 reads TGTGCCAGCAGCCCCGGGAGGGTGTACACCGGGGAGCTGTTTTTT.

The table lists this clone with a count of one. CDR3 nucleotide sequence: TGTGCCAGCATTTCAGGCCTGCCGAATTCACCCCTCCACTTT. Protein product: CASISGLPNSPLHF. The chain employs TRBV28 and TRBJ1-6; D unclear. Germline CDR1 and CDR2: MDHEN and SYDVKM. The CDR3 is 14 amino acids. V shed 7 bases and J shed 7 bases, with 14 bases lying between them.

This clone was counted a single time. This chain connects TRBV7-9 to TRBJ1-1, with TRBD1 identical over 9 bases. This CDR3 has 16 residues. Germline V CDR1 and CDR2: SEHNR, FQNEAQ (reference sequence). The V segment lost 1 base and the J segment 1 base; nucleotides outside the gene matches: 4. The CDR3 reads CASSLEGTGWNTEAFF. CDR3 bases: TGTGCCAGCAGCTTAGAAGGGACAGGGTGGAACACTGAAGCTTTCTTT.

This clone was recorded only once. The chain has TRBV11-2 and TRBJ2-7; 10 bases are shared with TRBD1. Germline V lookup: CDR1 SGHAT, CDR2 FQNNGV. The CDR3 spans 14 residues. Trimming took 5 bases from V and 4 from J; bases not matched to a gene: 5. CDR3 sequence: CASSPGTGAYEQYF. In DNA form, the CDR3 reads TGTGCCAGCAGCCCCGGGACAGGGGCATACGAGCAGTACTTC.

V gene TRBV6-1 combines with J gene TRBJ1-2, with 7 bases lining up with TRBD1. This CDR3 is built from 17 residues. The J segment lost 4 bases and the V segment lost 4 bases, leaving 15 bases of the junction unmatched. Germline CDR1 is MNHNS and CDR2 is SASEGT. In DNA form, the CDR3 reads TGTGCCAGCAGTGGAATCCCGGGACAGAATAACCCCTATGGCTACACCTTC. Translated: CASSGIPGQNNPYGYTF.

The chain carries TRBV10-2 and TRBJ2-5, with 14 bases matching TRBD2. V was pared by 7 bases and J by 2 bases, with 12 bases of the junction left unmatched. This CDR3 has 18 amino acids. Germline CDR1 is WSHSY and CDR2 is SAAADI. This CDR3 reads CASTWGLAGVSWQETQYF. The CDR3, as DNA: TGCGCCAGCACCTGGGGACTAGCGGGAGTATCGTGGCAAGAGACCCAGTACTTC.

This chain joins TRBV7-2 and TRBJ2-2; TRBD2 agrees at 8 bases. CDR1 and CDR2 (germline): SGHTA, FQGNSA. J lost 2 bases, V lost 5 bases, and 7 bases had no gene match. The CDR3 is 16 residues long. The CDR3 reads CASSRSGSPNTGELFF. The CDR3 region has the DNA TGTGCCAGCAGCCGAAGCGGGAGCCCTAACACCGGGGAGCTGTTTTTT. The full variable domain, with the rest looked up from reference TRBV7-2 and TRBJ2-2, is GAGVSQSPSNKVTEKGKDVELRCDPISGHTALYWYRQSLGQGLEFLIYFQGNSAPDKSGLPSDRFSAERTGGSVSTLTIQRTQQEDSAVYLCASSRSGSPNTGELFFGEGSRLTVL.

The chain has TRBV27 and TRBJ1-1; no reliable D call. Germline-derived CDR1 and CDR2 are MNHEY and SMNVEV (reference sequence). The length of the CDR3 is 16 residues. V lost 1 base and J lost 2, with 14 bases in between. The CDR3 region is CASSLYEGGRNTEAFF. In DNA form, the CDR3 reads TGTGCCAGCAGTTTATACGAGGGCGGGAGAAACACTGAAGCTTTCTTT.

This chain connects TRBV5-8 to TRBJ2-2; a possible D gene is TRBD1 (6 bases). The CDR3 is 15 residues long. Trimming left V 5 bases short and J 2 bases short, with 13 bases between. Germline loops: CDR1 SGHTS, CDR2 YDEGEE. DNA of the CDR3: TGTGCCAGCAGGGGCAGGGGAGCTAACACCGGGGAGCTGTTTTTT. Residues: CASRGRGANTGELFF.

CDR3 sequence (DNA): TGTGCCTCTGAGACTAGCTCCTATAATTCACCCCTCCACTTT. Translated, it gives CASETSSYNSPLHF. This chain links TRBV30 with TRBJ1-6; D is undetermined. CDR3 size: 14 residues. Germline-derived CDR1 and CDR2 are GTSNPN and SVGIG (reference sequence). Trimming took 7 bases from V and 0 from J, leaving 10 bases between them.

The chain uses TRBV6-1 and TRBJ1-2; TRBD1 aligns across 7 bases. Per germline, CDR1 MNHNS and CDR2 SASEGT. Trimming cost V 7 bases and J 2 bases; bases outside gene matches: 10. The CDR3 is made up of 15 amino acids. The CDR3 nucleotides read TGTGCCAGCATCAATACAGGGGAGGCCAACTATGGCTACACCTTC. Protein product: CASINTGEANYGYTF.

This chain connects TRBV28 to TRBJ2-4, with D tentatively TRBD2 (6 bases). CDR1 MDHEN and CDR2 SYDVKM come from the germline V gene. CDR3 length: 13 residues. Between the trimmed V and J ends, which lost 7 bases and 4 bases, there was a span of 11 bases. The CDR3 loop reads CASNTGTKNIQYF. The CDR3 DNA is TGTGCCAGCAACACGGGGACTAAAAACATTCAGTACTTC.

The rearrangement links TRBV2 to TRBJ1-1; TRBD1 might be the D (5 bases). The CDR3 length is 15 residues. Trimming pared 5 bases from V and 4 bases from J, leaving 17 bases between. Germline V gives CDR1 SNHLY, CDR2 FYNNEI. CDR3 coding DNA: TGTGCCAGCAGTAGGGAAAGAGGGGAGGCCACTGAAGCTTTCTTT. It is translated as CASSRERGEATEAFF.

The CDR3 loop reads CASSVRQGTNEKLFF. CDR3 coding DNA: TGTGCCAGTAGTGTCCGACAGGGTACTAATGAAAAACTGTTTTTT. The rearrangement uses TRBV19 and TRBJ1-4; 7 bases fit TRBD1. Germline V gene sequence: CDR1 LNHDA, CDR2 SQIVND (reference sequence). The CDR3 has 15 residues. Trimming at V came to 5 bases and at J to 2 bases, leaving 5 bases not matched to a gene. Variable domain in full (rest from reference TRBV19 and TRBJ1-4): DGGITQSPKYLFRKEGQNVTLSCEQNLNHDAMYWYRQDPGQGLRLIYYSQIVNDFQKGDIAEGYSVSREKKESFPLTVTSAQKNPTAFYLCASSVRQGTNEKLFFGSGTQLSVL.

The rearrangement links TRBV5-4 to TRBJ2-7; 8 nucleotides match TRBD2. The CDR3 extends over 13 amino acids. Germline trimming cut 4 bases from V and 2 bases from J; bases unmatched to any gene: 2. Germline V gene sequence: CDR1 SGHNT, CDR2 YYREEE (reference sequence). CDR3 sequence reads: CASSPGLAYEQYF. CDR3 nucleotide sequence: TGTGCCAGCAGCCCGGGACTAGCCTACGAGCAGTACTTC.

The V and J genes are TRBV11-3 and TRBJ2-2; a possible D gene is TRBD2 (5 bases). The CDR3 runs to 15 residues. Germline CDR1 SGHNT, CDR2 YENEEA. With 5 bases removed from V and 6 bases from J, the gap between germline ends came to 16 bases. The CDR3 nucleotides read TGTGCCAGCAGCCGAGGGTCCTTCAACGCCGGGGAGCTGTTTTTT. This translates into CASSRGSFNAGELFF.

This clone was seen a handful of times. V usage is TRBV6-6 and J usage is TRBJ1-1; maybe TRBD1 (6 bases). Between the trimmed V and J ends, which lost 4 bases and 1 base, there was a span of 10 bases. Germline V gene data show CDR1 as MNHNY and CDR2 as SVGAGI (reference sequence). The CDR3 has 14 residues. In nucleotides, the CDR3 is TGTGCCAGCAGTTTCCTGACAGGGAACACTGAAGCTTTCTTT. This gives the protein CASSFLTGNTEAFF.

V and J are TRBV27 and TRBJ2-7; D might be TRBD2 (6 bases). CDR1 and CDR2 (germline): MNHEY, SMNVEV (reference sequence). The CDR3 covers 11 residues. The V and J ends lost 5 bases and 7 bases respectively, with 9 bases between them. CDR3 sequence reads: CASSHGREQYF. The CDR3 DNA sequence: TGTGCCAGCAGTCATGGGAGGGAGCAGTACTTC.

Regarding this clone: The sample carries other DNA sequences with the same CDR3. The rearrangement links TRBV6-6 to TRBJ1-4; 7 positions match TRBD1. The V segment lost 4 bases and the J segment 5 bases; nucleotides outside the gene matches: 4. This CDR3 has 14 amino acids. CDR1 is MNHNY, CDR2 SVGAGI, per germline (reference sequence). CDR3 amino acids: CASSLEQGNEKLFF. The DNA for the CDR3 is TGTGCCAGCAGTTTAGAACAGGGGAATGAAAAACTGTTTTTT.

V usage is TRBV9 and J usage is TRBJ2-1; maybe TRBD2 (5 bases). Germline values: CDR1 SGDLS, CDR2 YYNGEE. This CDR3 has 14 residues. Trimming removed 4 bases at V and 6 bases at J, with 14 bases between. The CDR3 nucleotides read TGTGCCAGCAGCACCGTAGGAGAGGGCAATGAGCAGTTCTTC. It yields the protein CASSTVGEGNEQFF.

This clone was counted a single time. Here the CDR3 reads CSVALGGLNTEAFF. The CDR3 region has the DNA TGCAGCGTGGCCCTGGGGGGGCTGAACACTGAAGCTTTCTTT. The chain is built from TRBV29-1 and TRBJ1-1, with D tentatively TRBD1 (6 bases). The germline V gene encodes CDR1 SQVTM and CDR2 ANQGSEA. This CDR3 spans 14 amino acids. The ends were cut back, 6 bases at V and 0 bases at J, with 14 bases in the middle. The variable domain in full, completed from reference TRBV29-1 and TRBJ1-1, reads SAVISQKPSRDICQRGTSLTIQCQVDSQVTMMFWYRQQPGQSLTLIATANQGSEATYESGFVIDKFPISRPNLTFSTLTVSNMSPEDSSIYLCSVALGGLNTEAFFGQGTRLTVV.

This clone was counted once. The V gene is TRBV28, the J gene TRBJ2-1; 7 positions agree with TRBD2. Trimming at V came to 2 bases and at J to 7 bases, leaving 5 bases not matched to a gene. CDR3 length: 14 amino acids. Germline lookup yields CDR1 MDHEN and CDR2 SYDVKM. CDR3: CASSLSGIQNEQFF. In DNA form, the CDR3 reads TGTGCCAGCAGTTTAAGCGGGATCCAAAATGAGCAGTTCTTC.

This clone occurred a few times. V gene TRBV4-3 combines with J gene TRBJ2-1; 7 bases fit TRBD2. The CDR3 is 16 amino acids. CDR1 and CDR2 (germline): LGHNA, YSLEER. The trim removed 0 bases at V and 0 bases at J, leaving 2 bases unmatched. DNA for the CDR3: TGCGCCAGCAGCCAAGATGGGGGGGGCTCCTACAATGAGCAGTTCTTC. It translates to CASSQDGGGSYNEQFF.

The chain joins TRBV30 to TRBJ2-3, with 10 bases that match TRBD2. The ends lost 1 base at V and 5 bases at J; junction bases unmatched: 15. Germline V gives CDR1 GTSNPN, CDR2 SVGIG (reference sequence). The CDR3 spans 18 residues. The DNA of the CDR3 is TGTGCCTGGAGTGAGGAGCTAGCGGGAGTGATAGGAAAAGATACGCAGTATTTT. It encodes CAWSEELAGVIGKDTQYF.

The rearrangement links TRBV18 to TRBJ2-2; D remains unclear. The CDR3 has 12 amino acids. CDR1 KGHSH and CDR2 LQKENI come from the germline V gene. The germline V and J ends were trimmed by 4 bases and 8 bases, with 8 bases remaining between them. The CDR3 reads CASSQPMGELFF. The CDR3 region has the DNA TGTGCCAGCTCACAGCCTATGGGGGAGCTGTTTTTT.

V usage is TRBV4-1 and J usage is TRBJ1-1; unclear D gene. The germline V and J ends were trimmed by 0 bases and 11 bases, with 16 bases remaining between them. Germline assignment: CDR1 MGHRA and CDR2 YSYEKL. This CDR3 has 14 amino acids. The CDR3 region is CASSQDIRTVRAFF. For the CDR3, the DNA is TGCGCCAGCAGCCAAGATATAAGAACCGTGAGGGCTTTCTTT.

V usage is TRBV11-2 and J usage is TRBJ2-1, with TRBD2 identical over 14 bases. Losses at the gene ends were 5 bases for V and 4 bases for J; bases not matched to a gene: 13. Germline V CDR1 and CDR2: SGHAT, FQNNGV. There are 19 residues in the CDR3. CDR3: CASSVPGTSGSGSYNEQFF. The CDR3 DNA is TGTGCCAGCAGCGTCCCCGGGACTAGCGGGAGTGGCTCTTACAATGAGCAGTTCTTC.

The chain combines TRBV28 with TRBJ2-5; D is unclear. CDR3 size: 13 residues. V gave up 3 bases and J gave up 4 bases, with 9 bases separating them. CDR1 is MDHEN and CDR2 is SYDVKM in the germline V gene. The CDR3 spells CASSLPGLETQYF. CDR3 DNA sequence: TGTGCCAGCAGTTTGCCAGGATTAGAGACCCAGTACTTC.

The chain uses TRBV4-2 and TRBJ2-7, with a possible D match to TRBD2 (6 bases). This CDR3 region has 17 residues. Between the trimmed V and J ends, which lost 5 bases and 5 bases, there was a span of 25 bases. Germline assignment: CDR1 LGHNA and CDR2 YNFKEQ. CDR3 DNA sequence: TGTGCCAGCAGCAAAACGCCGGGACTCACTTTTACAGACGAGCAGTACTTC. It specifies CASSKTPGLTFTDEQYF.

The chain is built from TRBV6-1 and TRBJ2-1; 12 nucleotides align to TRBD2. The junction had 2 bases not matched to a gene; V was cut back by 4 bases and J by 1 base. This CDR3 comprises 16 residues. Germline values: CDR1 MNHNS, CDR2 SASEGT. The CDR3 loop is CASSGTSGESYNEQFF. In nucleotides, the CDR3 is TGTGCCAGCAGTGGGACTAGCGGGGAATCCTACAATGAGCAGTTCTTC.